A selection of T cell receptor beta chains follows, all from one sample in a study of brain T cells in children with intractable seizures. Sequenced by immunoSEQ multiplex PCR; TCRdb stores in-frame clones only, minus some. The data contain approximately 77,000 clones, about 93% of them seen just once; the ten biggest clones take up around 1.6%. The sequenced sample was peripheral blood, obtained at surgery. These receptor sequences come from a boy under three years old with tuberous sclerosis and intractable seizures. CDR3s include the opening cysteine and the closing phenylalanine or tryptophan. D genes are given only for firm matches. Clone size is not always given. Where it is, it says once, few, many or a class for expanded clones.

v_call,clone_size,j_call,d_call,cdr3_nt,cdr3_aa
TRBV11-3,.,TRBJ2-7,.,TGTGCCAGCAGCTTAGGAAGTGATCGGCGGGTCTACGAGCAGTACTTC,CASSLGSDRRVYEQYF
TRBV29-1,.,TRBJ1-2,TRBD1,TGCAGCGTTGGACAGGGGTTACCCTATGGCTACACCTTC,CSVGQGLPYGYTF
TRBV5-4,.,TRBJ2-3,.,TGTGCCAGCCGTCTTAAGGGGGGTACAGATACGCAGTATTTT,CASRLKGGTDTQYF
TRBV6-5,.,TRBJ1-1,.,TGTGCCAGCAGCCCCACTAAGACTGAAGCTTTCTTT,CASSPTKTEAFF
TRBV2,.,TRBJ2-7,.,TGTGCCAGCAGTGAATACTCCTACGAGCAGTACTTC,CASSEYSYEQYF
TRBV25-1,.,TRBJ1-4,.,TGTGCCAGCAGTGAGTCGGTATTAACTAATGAAAAACTGTTTTTT,CASSESVLTNEKLFF
TRBV2,.,TRBJ2-7,.,TGTGCCAGCAGTGAACAGGCCACCTACGAGCAGTACTTC,CASSEQATYEQYF
TRBV6-1,.,TRBJ2-7,.,TGTGCCAGCAGTGAACCTGGCCTAAACTACGAGCAGTACTTC,CASSEPGLNYEQYF
TRBV11-3,.,TRBJ2-1,.,TGTGCCAGCAGATTTCCCGGGAAGTGGAATGAGCAGTTCTTC,CASRFPGKWNEQFF
TRBV4-2,.,TRBJ2-3,TRBD2,TGTGCCAGCAGCCAAGACCTAGCGGGGGGCACAGATACGCAGTATTTT,CASSQDLAGGTDTQYF
TRBV7-9,.,TRBJ1-2,.,TGTGCCAGCAGCTTATTGATCAACTATGGCTACACCTTC,CASSLLINYGYTF
TRBV13,.,TRBJ2-1,TRBD1,TGTGCCAGCAGCTTAGGCCCGACAGGGACCTTCCCTATAAGCTCCTACAATGAGCAGTTCTTC,CASSLGPTGTFPISSYNEQFF
TRBV4-1,.,TRBJ2-7,.,TGCGCCAGCAGCCAAGAAATTCACCTTACCTACGAGCAGTACTTC,CASSQEIHLTYEQYF
TRBV19,.,TRBJ1-2,.,TGTGCCAGTAGTATGGGAGCGTTTAACTATGGCTACACCTTC,CASSMGAFNYGYTF
TRBV21-1,.,TRBJ1-4,.,TGTGCCAGCAGCAACCCGGGACAGGGGGCGGGTAATGAAAAACTGTTTTTT,CASSNPGQGAGNEKLFF
TRBV7-9,.,TRBJ2-7,.,TGTGCCAGCAGCGAGGACTACGAGCAGTACTTC,CASSEDYEQYF
TRBV13,.,TRBJ2-2,TRBD2,TGTGCCAGCAGCTTACGAGGGAGGGTCAACACCGGGGAGCTGTTTTTT,CASSLRGRVNTGELFF
TRBV5-6,few,TRBJ1-5,.,TGTGCCAGCAGCTTGGGTAGCAATCAGCCCCAGCATTTT,CASSLGSNQPQHF
TRBV7-9,.,TRBJ1-3,.,TGTGCCAGCAGCTTGTTGAGGGCTGGAAACACCATATATTTT,CASSLLRAGNTIYF
TRBV6-5,.,TRBJ1-2,.,TGTGCCAGCACAAATGGTGGTAGCTATGGCTACACCTTC,CASTNGGSYGYTF
TRBV4-1,.,TRBJ1-5,TRBD1,TGCGCCAGCAGCCAAGGCAGGGCAGGACAGGGTACCAATCAGCCCCAGCATTTT,CASSQGRAGQGTNQPQHF
TRBV30,.,TRBJ1-5,.,TGTGCCTGGAGTGAGGGGGTTAGCAATCAGCCCCAGCATTTT,CAWSEGVSNQPQHF
TRBV2,.,TRBJ2-1,.,TGTGCCAGCAGTGAAGCGGTCGTCTTATGGGTATCGGACTACAATGAGCAGTTCTTC,CASSEAVVLWVSDYNEQFF
TRBV9,.,TRBJ2-7,.,TGTGCCAGCAGCGTGGGCGAGCAGTACTTC,CASSVGEQYF
TRBV5-4,.,TRBJ2-2,.,TGTGCCAGCAGCTTACGCGAAGGCGGGGAGCTGTTTTTT,CASSLREGGELFF
TRBV11-3,.,TRBJ2-7,.,TGTGCCAGCAGGGGCCGGGCTTACTACGAGCAGTACTTC,CASRGRAYYEQYF
TRBV29-1,.,TRBJ2-3,.,TGCAGCGTTGGTGCGGGATTGAGCACAGATACGCAGTATTTT,CSVGAGLSTDTQYF
TRBV19,.,TRBJ1-1,.,TGTGCCAGTAGTATAAACCGGGACACTGAAGCTTTCTTT,CASSINRDTEAFF
TRBV6-2/TRBV6-3,.,TRBJ2-2,.,TGTGCCAGCAGCCGGGGAGAATTGAACACCGGGGAGCTGTTTTTT,CASSRGELNTGELFF
TRBV27,.,TRBJ2-3,TRBD1,TGTGCCAGCAGTCGATTTTCAGGGGGCGAAGCAGATACGCAGTATTTT,CASSRFSGGEADTQYF
TRBV3-1/TRBV3-2,.,TRBJ2-1,TRBD2,TGTGCCAGCAGCCAGGGCCTAGCGGGGGGCTACAATGAGCAGTTCTTC,CASSQGLAGGYNEQFF
TRBV5-4,.,TRBJ2-7,TRBD2,TGTGCCAGCAGCCTGTCCTCGGGAGGGAAGTCCTACGAGCAGTACTTC,CASSLSSGGKSYEQYF
TRBV30,few,TRBJ1-6,.,TGTGCCTGGAGTGTACTCGCCGACTTCGATTCACCCCTCCACTTT,CAWSVLADFDSPLHF